This T cell receptor beta chain was sequenced for a study of molecular identifiers for immune sequencing clone quantification. Study-wide findings and caveats: Beyond 20 RNA copies, clones held over 97% of effector molecules, compared with under 1% in naive cells. Among 850,000 to 1,000,000 naive cells, spiked Jurkat TCR RNA from a single cell was reportedly detectable.

Using 10%, 30% or 50% RNA, naive CD8 libraries were derived from around 20,000 to 990,000 sorted cells. Naive CD8 T cells underwent sorting with the CD8+CD4-CCR7+CD45RA+ definition. Notes on this clonotype: The antigen is unknown.

The germline V gene encodes CDR1 MDHEN and CDR2 SYDVKM. The CDR3 contains 12 residues. MiXCR was run by TCRdb on the PCR reads, yielding one entry per CDR3 protein. The repertoire holds about half a million distinct CDR3 sequences, with 20% to 25% as singletons. Sequenced input: naive CD8+ T cells from blood, with Jurkat cell RNA spiked in. Stated subset: FACS-sorted CD8+CD4-CCR7+CD45RA+ naive T cells. This clonotype was obtained from a human donor in good health. Some libraries in this study had Jurkat cell RNA spiked in. The gene calls are TRBV28 and TRBJ2-3; weak D call: TRBD1 (5 bases). The J call is uncertain, as TRBJ1-5 better fits the DNA end. The CDR3 DNA follows: TGTGCCAGCAGTCACTCGACAGATACGCAGCATTTT. Translated: CASSHSTDTQHF.